The rows below give T cell receptor beta chains drawn from one sample of a study of T-cell memory formation after mild COVID-19. TCRdb redid the calling of the 5' RACE reads with MiXCR, one entry per CDR3 protein. This table holds 300,000 to 350,000 distinct CDR3 sequences, roughly an eighth found once. Material for sequencing was PBMCs or a T cell subset sorted from them (not recorded which). These receptors all come from a man aged 18 to 29 who had mild COVID-19 (a few samples of this study predate the infection). Cell type and time point are not known. CDR3s include the opening cysteine and the closing phenylalanine or tryptophan. The D gene is left open where the match is weak. Size values are once, few and many counts, or a class for expanded clones, and some rows have none.

TRBJ2-7 | . | TRBV27 | . | CASTIQPGNEQYF | TGTGCCAGCACTATACAGCCGGGCAACGAGCAGTACTTC
TRBJ2-3 | few | TRBV2 | . | CASRANTDTQYF | TGTGCCAGCAGAGCCAACACAGATACGCAGTATTTT
TRBJ2-4 | . | TRBV4-3 | TRBD2 | CATQSGTRNIQYF | TGCGCCACCCAATCCGGGACTAGAAACATTCAGTACTTC
TRBJ1-2 | . | TRBV12-3/TRBV12-4 | . | CASSFGSGPYGYTF | TGTGCCAGCAGTTTTGGTAGCGGGCCTTATGGCTACACCTTC
TRBJ2-4 | few | TRBV5-1 | . | CASSLGRDNIQYF | TGCGCCAGCAGCTTGGGTAGGGATAACATTCAGTACTTC
TRBJ2-3 | few | TRBV7-9 | . | CASSLEGTSLDTQYF | TGTGCCAGCAGCTTAGAAGGTACCAGCTTAGATACGCAGTATTTT
TRBJ1-5 | few | TRBV2 | TRBD1 | CASNGQGKEQPQHF | TGTGCCAGCAACGGACAGGGCAAGGAACAGCCCCAGCATTTT
TRBJ2-1 | few | TRBV7-9 | TRBD2 | CASSAGVEQFF | TGTGCCAGCAGCGCGGGGGTTGAGCAGTTCTTC
TRBJ1-4 | . | TRBV20-1 | . | CSARDPDSAWGKLFF | TGCAGTGCTAGAGATCCCGACAGCGCTTGGGGGAAACTGTTTTTT
TRBJ2-7 | few | TRBV5-1 | TRBD1 | CASSHLTGEGYEQYF | TGCGCCAGCAGCCACCTGACAGGGGAAGGGTACGAGCAGTACTTC
TRBJ1-5 | many | TRBV7-3 | . | CASSLTPHQPQHF | TGTGCCAGCAGCTTAACACCTCATCAGCCCCAGCATTTT
TRBJ2-3 | . | TRBV5-1 | . | CASSLGMGNSADTQYF | TGCGCCAGCAGCTTGGGTATGGGGAATAGCGCAGATACGCAGTATTTT
TRBJ1-5 | . | TRBV6-5 | . | CASSEGTLGWEPQHF | TGTGCCAGCAGTGAGGGGACACTCGGATGGGAGCCCCAGCATTTT
TRBJ2-5 | . | TRBV6-5 | . | CASRRGASGWGETQYF | TGTGCCAGCAGACGGGGGGCGAGCGGGTGGGGGGAGACCCAGTACTTC
TRBJ2-7 | . | TRBV6-1 | . | CASSEFGGESYEQYF | TGTGCCAGCAGTGAATTTGGGGGCGAGTCGTACGAGCAGTACTTC
TRBJ1-1 | . | TRBV10-1 | . | CASSESGGRTEAFF | TGCGCCAGCAGTGAGTCCGGGGGTCGCACTGAAGCTTTCTTT
TRBJ1-5 | few | TRBV5-1 | . | CASSSGAGGGQPQHF | TGCGCCAGCAGCTCCGGGGCCGGAGGGGGTCAGCCCCAGCATTTT
TRBJ1-5 | . | TRBV27 | . | CARKWGGNQPQHF | TGTGCCAGAAAATGGGGGGGCAATCAGCCCCAGCATTTT
TRBJ2-7 | few | TRBV12-3/TRBV12-4 | . | CASSSGTVEQYF | TGTGCCAGCAGTTCCGGGACGGTCGAGCAGTACTTC
TRBJ2-3 | . | TRBV7-9 | . | CASSFYSGITDTQYF | TGTGCCAGCAGCTTCTACAGTGGGATTACAGATACGCAGTATTTT
TRBJ1-1 | . | TRBV7-3 | . | CASSLNRQSTEAFF | TGTGCCAGCAGCCTAAATAGACAGTCCACTGAAGCTTTCTTT
TRBJ2-7 | many | TRBV7-9 | . | CASSFSRSSYEQYF | TGTGCCAGCAGCTTCTCTCGTAGCTCCTACGAGCAGTACTTC
TRBJ2-7 | . | TRBV5-1 | TRBD1 | CASSLSPGTGGEQYF | TGCGCCAGCAGCTTGAGTCCCGGGACAGGGGGCGAGCAGTACTTC
TRBJ1-2 | few | TRBV24-1 | . | CATSDFPTSSGYTF | TGTGCCACCAGTGATTTCCCGACCAGTAGTGGCTACACCTTC
TRBJ1-1 | few | TRBV6-5 | . | CASSYPFSAFF | TGTGCCAGCAGTTACCCCTTTTCTGCTTTCTTT
TRBJ1-5 | few | TRBV19 | . | CASSGDDPYGNQPQHF | TGTGCCAGTAGCGGGGATGATCCTTATGGCAATCAGCCCCAGCATTTT
TRBJ2-4 | . | TRBV29-1 | TRBD2 | CSVGAGDRDIQYF | TGCAGCGTTGGGGCGGGAGATAGAGACATTCAGTACTTC
TRBJ1-1 | . | TRBV6-5 | TRBD1 | CASSAGTGGTTEAFF | TGTGCCAGCAGTGCCGGGACAGGGGGAACTACTGAAGCTTTCTTT
TRBJ2-3 | few | TRBV4-3 | . | CASSPQLAATDTQYF | TGCGCCAGCAGCCCCCAACTCGCGGCCACAGATACGCAGTATTTT